A selection of T cell receptor beta chains follows, all from one sample in a study of blood T cell repertoires in COVID-19. The protocol was immunoSEQ multiplex PCR, while the TCRdb copy is restricted to in-frame clones and leaves out a portion. Of some 140,000 clones in the sample, almost 80% were seen once. Sequenced material: peripheral blood. These receptor sequences come from a man aged 55 to 69 who had recovered from COVID-19. Each CDR3 is given with its conserved first and last residue. D genes are given only for firm matches. The listing skips clone size in some rows; elsewhere it reads once, few, many or a size class.

CDR3nt,CDR3aa,v_gene,len,j_gene,d_gene,abundance
TGTGCCTGGAGTTCTCAGGGTGGCTACACCTTC,CAWSSQGGYTF,TRBV30,11,TRBJ1-2,NA,NA
TGTGCCAGTTTTTCTAGCGGGAGTTACGAGCAGTACTTC,CASFSSGSYEQYF,TRBV12-3/TRBV12-4,13,TRBJ2-7,TRBD2,NA
TGTGCCAGCAGCTTAGGTTTAGCGGGATCCCAGTACAATGAGCAGTTCTTC,CASSLGLAGSQYNEQFF,TRBV7-6,17,TRBJ2-1,TRBD2,NA
TGTGCCAGCAGCAACCCACAGGGGGCGGTGGGCACAGATACGCAGTATTTT,CASSNPQGAVGTDTQYF,TRBV13,17,TRBJ2-3,TRBD1,once
TGTGCCAGCAGCGTAGACCCGACAGGCGTAAACACTGAAGCTTTCTTT,CASSVDPTGVNTEAFF,TRBV9,16,TRBJ1-1,NA,NA
TGTGCCAGCAGCTTAAGGGGACTAGGGGACGGTGAGCAGTTCTTC,CASSLRGLGDGEQFF,TRBV11-2,15,TRBJ2-1,TRBD2,NA
TGTGCCAGCAGCTCCTATGGCAAAGGGGCTAACAATGAGCAGTTCTTC,CASSSYGKGANNEQFF,TRBV7-2,16,TRBJ2-1,NA,NA
TGTGCCAGCAGCTTAATGGACAGGGGCTCGAACTATGGCTACACCTTC,CASSLMDRGSNYGYTF,TRBV5-6,16,TRBJ1-2,TRBD1,few
TGCAGTGCCGGGCCGACAGGGGAGCAGTTCTTC,CSAGPTGEQFF,TRBV20-1,11,TRBJ2-1,TRBD1,NA
TGTGCCAGCAGCTTGGTACAGGGGAGCGAGACCCAGTACTTC,CASSLVQGSETQYF,TRBV5-6,14,TRBJ2-5,TRBD1,NA
TGTGCCAGCAGTACATTACAGGGGGGCGAGCAGTACTTC,CASSTLQGGEQYF,TRBV6-2/TRBV6-3,13,TRBJ2-7,TRBD1,once
TGTGCCATCAGTGAACTCCTAGCGGGGGGGGTAAACACCGGGGAGCTGTTTTTT,CAISELLAGGVNTGELFF,TRBV10-3,18,TRBJ2-2,TRBD2,NA
TGTGCCAGCCTTTCCGGTAACCTGAACACTGAAGCTTTCTTT,CASLSGNLNTEAFF,TRBV7-9,14,TRBJ1-1,NA,few
TGTGCCTGGAGTGAGGGGGGACTAGGGAGTGAAAAACTGTTTTTT,CAWSEGGLGSEKLFF,TRBV30,15,TRBJ1-4,NA,NA
TGTGCCAGCAGGGCCGACAGGACTGGAAACACCATATATTTT,CASRADRTGNTIYF,TRBV28,14,TRBJ1-3,NA,NA
TGTGCCATCAGTGAGGTCAGGGATAGCAATCAGCCCCAGCATTTT,CAISEVRDSNQPQHF,TRBV10-3,15,TRBJ1-5,NA,NA
TGTGCCAGAGCGGGACAGGGAATGCTTCTAATGAATTCACCCCTCCACTTT,CARAGQGMLLMNSPLHF,TRBV27,17,TRBJ1-6,TRBD1,NA
TGTGCCAGCAGCGTCTCGGTCGGACTCTCTGGGGCCAACGTCCTGACTTTC,CASSVSVGLSGANVLTF,TRBV9,17,TRBJ2-6,NA,NA
TGCGCCAGCAGCCAAGATATAACAGGGTCAGGTTACAATGAGCAGTTCTTC,CASSQDITGSGYNEQFF,TRBV4-3,17,TRBJ2-1,NA,NA
TGTGCCAGCAGCTCGGGACAGACCCCTAACTATGGCTACACCTTC,CASSSGQTPNYGYTF,TRBV7-6,15,TRBJ1-2,TRBD1,NA